Below, one T cell receptor (beta chain) is given with its context. Its specificity is unknown. This entry comes from a study of STAT5B mutations in CD4+ large granular lymphocyte leukemia. Whole-study results and caveats: Patient CD4-sorted repertoires stayed more clonal than healthy ones after leukemic-clone removal.

This table comes from immunoSEQ multiplex PCR, and its TCRdb copy is limited to in-frame clones, with some not included. The sample contains nearly 35,000 clones, over 60% of which appear only once. The CDR3 has 14 amino acids. The germline CDR1 and CDR2 sequences are LNHDA and SQIVND (reference sequence). V was pared by 1 base and J by 5 bases, with 11 bases between. This receptor was identified in a human donor in good health. The sample taken for sequencing was CD4+ T cells from blood buffy coats. The chain joins TRBV19 to TRBJ2-5; D is uncertain. CDR3 in DNA: TGTGCCAGTAGTATAGGATTCCTTGCGGAGACCCAGTACTTC. Residues: CASSIGFLAETQYF. Combining the CDR3 with reference TRBV19 and TRBJ2-5 gives the whole variable domain DGGITQSPKYLFRKEGQNVTLSCEQNLNHDAMYWYRQDPGQGLRLIYYSQIVNDFQKGDIAEGYSVSREKKESFPLTVTSAQKNPTAFYLCASSIGFLAETQYFGPGTRLLVL.